This passage covers 17 T cell receptor beta chains from one sample sequenced in a study of T cells after somatic rescue of genetic block. TCRdb keeps only in-frame clones here, not all; method: immunoSEQ multiplex PCR. The sample consists of 65,000 to 70,000 clones, 92% of them appearing once. The sequenced sample consisted of peripheral blood mononuclear cells (PBMCs). The receptors come from a man aged 40-49 years.

The V and J genes are TRBV10-3 and TRBJ2-7; either TRBD1 or TRBD2 may fit D (7 bases each). The CDR3 has 17 amino acids. V gave up 5 bases and J gave up 3 bases, with 23 bases separating them. Germline V gives CDR1 ENHRY, CDR2 SYGVKD. CDR3 bases: TGTGCCATCAGTCCCGCCCCCGGGGGGACAGAAAGCTACGAGCAGTACTTC. It encodes CAISPAPGGTESYEQYF.

This chain uses TRBV19 with TRBJ1-5; possibly TRBD1 for D (5 bases). CDR3 size: 15 residues. The V gene's germline CDR1 is LNHDA and CDR2 SQIVND (reference sequence). The V gene lost 0 bases and the J gene lost 2 bases, with 8 bases spanning the gap. The CDR3 nucleotides are TGTGCCAGTAGTATAGATGTGGGGCGCAATCAGCCCCAGCATTTT. As protein: CASSIDVGRNQPQHF. Full variable domain (rest looked up from reference TRBV19 and TRBJ1-5): DGGITQSPKYLFRKEGQNVTLSCEQNLNHDAMYWYRQDPGQGLRLIYYSQIVNDFQKGDIAEGYSVSREKKESFPLTVTSAQKNPTAFYLCASSIDVGRNQPQHFGDGTRLSIL.

V gene TRBV7-9 combines with J gene TRBJ1-1; D is undetermined. V gave up 5 bases and J gave up 8 bases, with 18 bases separating them. Germline V CDR1 and CDR2: SEHNR, FQNEAQ (reference sequence). CDR3 size: 14 residues. CDR3 sequence (DNA): TGTGCCAGCAGCCCGGAGTTGGGGAGGAGGGAAGCTTTCTTT. Translation: CASSPELGRREAFF. The whole variable domain, filled in from reference TRBV7-9 and TRBJ1-1, reads DTGVSQNPRHKITKRGQNVTFRCDPISEHNRLYWYRQTLGQGPEFLTYFQNEAQLEKSRLLSDRFSAERPKGSFSTLEIQRTEQGDSAMYLCASSPELGRREAFFGQGTRLTVV.

The V call is TRBV5-1, the J call TRBJ2-7; 9 bases are a match to TRBD1. Germline V gene lookup returns CDR1 SGHRS and CDR2 YFSETQ. J gave up 2 bases and V 5 bases, and 8 bases lay outside the gene matches. CDR3 length: 15 amino acids. DNA for the CDR3: TGCGCCAGCAGGTCCGGGACAGGGTTAGCCTACGAGCAGTACTTC. Amino acid sequence: CASRSGTGLAYEQYF.

This chain connects TRBV18 to TRBJ2-5; D is undetermined. The V and J ends lost 2 bases and 5 bases respectively, with 9 bases between them. This CDR3 is 13 amino acids long. Germline assignment: CDR1 KGHSH and CDR2 LQKENI. CDR3 protein: CASSPEVDETQYF. As DNA, the CDR3 is TGTGCCAGCTCACCAGAGGTTGATGAGACCCAGTACTTC.

The gene calls are TRBV2 and TRBJ2-1; no definite D call. Germline V gene lookup returns CDR1 SNHLY and CDR2 FYNNEI. V shed 6 bases and J shed 2 bases, with 14 bases lying between them. The CDR3 is made up of 15 amino acids. CDR3 in amino acids: CASSANFTPYNEQFF. DNA of the CDR3: TGTGCCAGCAGCGCCAATTTTACCCCCTACAATGAGCAGTTCTTC.

The chain carries TRBV29-1 and TRBJ2-1; D ambiguous. This CDR3 has 10 amino acids. The germline V gene has CDR1 SQVTM and CDR2 ANQGSEA. V shed 6 bases and J shed 8 bases, with 8 bases lying between them. The CDR3 reads CSVLNDEQFF. CDR3 nucleotides: TGCAGCGTACTAAACGATGAGCAGTTCTTC.

This chain joins TRBV15 and TRBJ2-7, with D maybe TRBD1 (6 bases). CDR3 length equals 13 residues. The germline V gene encodes CDR1 LNHNV and CDR2 YYDKDF (reference sequence). Trimming removed 4 bases at V and 1 base at J, with 8 bases between. CDR3 coding DNA: TGTGCCACCAGCACCGGACAGTCCTACGAGCAGTACTTC. Residues: CATSTGQSYEQYF.

The chain employs TRBV19 and TRBJ1-1; TRBD1 is a possible D gene (6 bases). The V end was cut by 10 bases, the J end by 1 base, with 10 bases between. Germline CDR1 is LNHDA and CDR2 is SQIVND (reference sequence). CDR3 length equals 12 residues. CDR3 region: CATKDRNTEAFF. The CDR3 DNA reads as TGTGCCACTAAGGACAGGAACACTGAAGCTTTCTTT.

This clone has just one count. CDR3 sequence: CASSQDFSGAGANVLTF. CDR3 sequence (DNA): TGCGCCAGCAGCCAAGATTTCTCCGGGGCTGGGGCCAACGTCCTGACTTTC. The rearrangement links TRBV4-1 to TRBJ2-6; TRBD2 might be the D (5 bases). This CDR3 region has 17 residues. V lost 0 bases, J lost 2 bases, and 11 bases lay in between. Germline CDR1 and CDR2: MGHRA and YSYEKL.

The chain links TRBV2 to TRBJ1-2; 9 nucleotides line up with TRBD1. Germline CDR1 reads SNHLY; CDR2 reads FYNNEI. There are 14 residues in the CDR3. The V and J ends lost 5 bases and 8 bases, in that order; junction bases with no gene match: 9. CDR3 nucleotide sequence: TGTGCCAGCAGTATGGACAGGGGAGGCGGCGGCTACACCTTC. It yields the protein CASSMDRGGGGYTF.

The chain carries TRBV6-1 and TRBJ2-7, with 7 positions matching TRBD1. Germline V gene lookup returns CDR1 MNHNS and CDR2 SASEGT. V shed 3 bases, J shed 6 bases, and the junction held 11 bases outside the gene matches. This CDR3 is built from 15 residues. CDR3 DNA: TGTGCCAGCAGTGACTTTGGACAGGCTGCGGGCGAGCAGTACTTC. Translating it yields CASSDFGQAAGEQYF.

The V call is TRBV7-3, the J call TRBJ2-6; the D call may be TRBD1 or TRBD2 (5 bases each). Germline V lookup: CDR1 SGHTA, CDR2 FQGTGA. The CDR3 has 15 amino acids. Deletions cut 2 bases from V and 0 bases from J, with 5 bases between. The CDR3 protein is CASSLGGSGANVLTF. CDR3 bases: TGTGCCAGCAGCTTAGGGGGCTCTGGGGCCAACGTCCTGACTTTC. Variable domain in full (rest from reference TRBV7-3 and TRBJ2-6): GAGVSQTPSNKVTEKGKYVELRCDPISGHTALYWYRQSLGQGPEFLIYFQGTGAADDSGLPNDRFFAVRPEGSVSTLKIQRTERGDSAVYLCASSLGGSGANVLTFGAGSRLTVL.

The V and J genes are TRBV19 and TRBJ1-1, with D possibly being TRBD1 (5 bases). Per germline, CDR1 LNHDA and CDR2 SQIVND (reference sequence). V was trimmed by 7 bases and J by 3 bases, leaving 12 bases between them. CDR3 length: 13 residues. CDR3 DNA sequence: TGTGCCAGTAACCGGCGAGGGGACACTGAAGCTTTCTTT. Translated, it gives CASNRRGDTEAFF.

The V and J genes are TRBV30 and TRBJ1-2; D gene unclear. This CDR3 has 14 amino acids. Germline CDR1 GTSNPN, CDR2 SVGIG (reference sequence). Trimming cost V 3 bases and J 8 bases, with 19 bases left between them. The CDR3 DNA sequence: TGTGCCTGGAGAAAAAAGAGCGGTACTACCGGCTACACCTTC. Translated, it gives CAWRKKSGTTGYTF.

V usage is TRBV10-2 and J usage is TRBJ1-2; 12 positions match TRBD1. Germline CDR1 and CDR2: WSHSY and SAAADI. The CDR3 contains 13 residues. V lost 7 bases and J lost 7; bases outside the gene matches: 4. CDR3 sequence (DNA): TGCGCCAGCACCGGGACAGGGGGCGGTGGCTACACCTTC. Translated: CASTGTGGGGYTF.

This clone was detected once. The chain couples TRBV5-4 to TRBJ2-3; TRBD2 might be the D (5 bases). Germline CDR1 SGHNT, CDR2 YYREEE (reference sequence). The CDR3 has 14 residues. V gave up 4 bases and J gave up 4 bases, with 13 bases separating them. CDR3: CASSPGLRADTQYF. The CDR3, as DNA: TGTGCCAGCAGCCCAGGACTTCGCGCAGATACGCAGTATTTT.